This entry concerns a single TCR beta chain. Trimming took 1 base from V and 10 from J; bases not matched to a gene: 6. CDR3 length: 15 residues. From germline, CDR1 is SGHRS and CDR2 YFSETQ. This specimen belongs to a study of cytomegalovirus exposure and HLA in healthy donors. Primers for the PCR totalled 60 Vbeta and 13 Jbeta. Assay used: immunoSEQ multiplex PCR; TCRdb lists only in-frame clones, some missing. The table lists more than 85,000 clones, roughly four fifths of them singletons. Sequencing used PBMCs. The clonotype comes from a female donor in good health and CMV-seronegative. The chain couples TRBV5-1 to TRBJ1-6, with 9 bases that match TRBD1. CDR3 amino acids: CASSLSGQGRSPLHF. The CDR3 DNA follows: TGCGCCAGCAGCTTGTCCGGACAGGGGAGGTCACCCCTCCACTTT.